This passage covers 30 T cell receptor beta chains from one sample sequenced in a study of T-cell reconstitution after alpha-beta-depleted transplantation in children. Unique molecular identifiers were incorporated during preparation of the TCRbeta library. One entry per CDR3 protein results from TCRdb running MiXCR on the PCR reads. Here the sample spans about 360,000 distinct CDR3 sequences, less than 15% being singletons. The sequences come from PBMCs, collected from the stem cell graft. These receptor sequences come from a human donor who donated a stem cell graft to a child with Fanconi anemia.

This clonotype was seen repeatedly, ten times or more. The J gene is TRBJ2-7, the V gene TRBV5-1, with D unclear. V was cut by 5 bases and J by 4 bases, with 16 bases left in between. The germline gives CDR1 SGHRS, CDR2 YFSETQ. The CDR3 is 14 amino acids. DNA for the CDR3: TGCGCCAGCAGTTATGGCGTAGGAGTATACGAGCAGTACTTC. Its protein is CASSYGVGVYEQYF.

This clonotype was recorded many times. Written as DNA, the CDR3 is TGTGCCAGCACAGGGGGGGACTGGGAGCTGTTTTTT. Its translation is CASTGGDWELFF. This chain connects TRBV6-2 or TRBV6-3 to TRBJ2-2, with D perhaps matching TRBD1 or TRBD2 (7 bases each). Germline CDR1 reads MNHEY; CDR2 reads SVGEGT. Trimming shortened V by 7 bases and J by 9 bases, and 12 bases separated the two germline ends. This CDR3 is 12 amino acids long.

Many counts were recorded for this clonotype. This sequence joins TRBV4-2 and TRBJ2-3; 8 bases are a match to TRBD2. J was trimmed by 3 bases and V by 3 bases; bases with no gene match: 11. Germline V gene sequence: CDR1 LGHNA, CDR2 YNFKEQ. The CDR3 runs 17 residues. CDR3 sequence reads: CASSHMPGGGETDTQYF. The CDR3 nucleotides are TGTGCCAGCAGCCACATGCCCGGGGGGGGCGAGACAGATACGCAGTATTTT.

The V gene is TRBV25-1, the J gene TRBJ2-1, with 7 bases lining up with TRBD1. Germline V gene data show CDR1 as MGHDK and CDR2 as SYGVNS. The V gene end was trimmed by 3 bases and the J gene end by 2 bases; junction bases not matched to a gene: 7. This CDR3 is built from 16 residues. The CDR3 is CASSERGQVPYNEQFF. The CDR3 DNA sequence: TGTGCCAGCAGTGAGCGCGGACAGGTTCCCTACAATGAGCAGTTCTTC.

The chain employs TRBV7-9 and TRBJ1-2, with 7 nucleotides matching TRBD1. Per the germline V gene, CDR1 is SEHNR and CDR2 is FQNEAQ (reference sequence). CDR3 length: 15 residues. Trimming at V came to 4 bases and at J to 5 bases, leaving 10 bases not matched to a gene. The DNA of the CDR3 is TGTGCCAGCAGCTCCCCGGGACAGCATCAGTATGGCTACACCTTC. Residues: CASSSPGQHQYGYTF. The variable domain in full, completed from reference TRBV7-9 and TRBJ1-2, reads DTGVSQNPRHKITKRGQNVTFRCDPISEHNRLYWYRQTLGQGPEFLTYFQNEAQLEKSRLLSDRFSAERPKGSFSTLEIQRTEQGDSAMYLCASSSPGQHQYGYTFGSGTRLTVV.

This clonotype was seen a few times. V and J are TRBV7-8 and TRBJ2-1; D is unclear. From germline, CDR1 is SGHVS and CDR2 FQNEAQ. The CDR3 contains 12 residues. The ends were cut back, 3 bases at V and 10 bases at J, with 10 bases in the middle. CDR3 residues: CASSFIPREQFF. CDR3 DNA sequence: TGTGCCAGCAGCTTTATACCACGGGAGCAGTTCTTC.

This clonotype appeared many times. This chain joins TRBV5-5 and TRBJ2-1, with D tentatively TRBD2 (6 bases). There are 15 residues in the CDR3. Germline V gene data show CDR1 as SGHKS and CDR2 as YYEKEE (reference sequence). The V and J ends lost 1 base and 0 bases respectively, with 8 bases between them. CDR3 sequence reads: CASSLYGSSYNEQFF. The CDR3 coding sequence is TGTGCCAGCAGCTTGTACGGGAGCTCCTACAATGAGCAGTTCTTC.

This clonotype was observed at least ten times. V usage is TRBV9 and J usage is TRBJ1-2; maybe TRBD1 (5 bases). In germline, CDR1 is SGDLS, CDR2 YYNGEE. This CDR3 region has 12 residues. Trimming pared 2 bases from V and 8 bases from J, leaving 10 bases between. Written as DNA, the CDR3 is TGTGCCAGCAGCGTTGGGGGTGAAGGCTACACCTTC. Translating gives CASSVGGEGYTF.

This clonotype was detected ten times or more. CDR3 coding DNA: TGTGCCAGCAGCCTCCCAGGGTTCGAGCAGTACTTC. Translating it yields CASSLPGFEQYF. The chain employs TRBV3-1 and TRBJ2-7, with D maybe TRBD1 (5 bases). CDR1 is LGHDT, CDR2 YNNKEL, per germline (reference sequence). Trimming cost V 4 bases and J 6 bases, with 10 bases left between them. The CDR3 consists of 12 residues.

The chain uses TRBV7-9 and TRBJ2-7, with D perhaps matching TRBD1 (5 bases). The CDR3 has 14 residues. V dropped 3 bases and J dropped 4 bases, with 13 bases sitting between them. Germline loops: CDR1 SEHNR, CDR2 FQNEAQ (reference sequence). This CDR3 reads CASSFQGYVYEQYF. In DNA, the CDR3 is TGTGCCAGCAGCTTCCAGGGCTATGTATACGAGCAGTACTTC.

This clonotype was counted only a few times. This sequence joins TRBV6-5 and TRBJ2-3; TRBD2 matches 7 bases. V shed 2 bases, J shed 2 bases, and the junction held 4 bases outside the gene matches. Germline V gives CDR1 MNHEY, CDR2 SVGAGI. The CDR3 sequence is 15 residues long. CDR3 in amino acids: CASSYVGGNTDTQYF. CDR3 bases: TGTGCCAGCAGTTACGTCGGGGGGAACACAGATACGCAGTATTTT.

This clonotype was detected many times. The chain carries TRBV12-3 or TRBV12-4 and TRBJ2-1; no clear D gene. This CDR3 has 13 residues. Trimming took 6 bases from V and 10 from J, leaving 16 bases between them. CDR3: CASRDAVAGEQFF. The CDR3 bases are TGTGCCAGCAGGGATGCGGTAGCAGGAGAGCAGTTCTTC.

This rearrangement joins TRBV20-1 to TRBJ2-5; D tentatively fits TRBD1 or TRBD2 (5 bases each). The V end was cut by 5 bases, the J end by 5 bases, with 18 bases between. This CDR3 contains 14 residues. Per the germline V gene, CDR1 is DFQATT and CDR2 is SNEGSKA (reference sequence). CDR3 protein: CSALRRGAGETQYF. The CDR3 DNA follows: TGCAGTGCTTTGAGGAGAGGGGCGGGTGAGACCCAGTACTTC.

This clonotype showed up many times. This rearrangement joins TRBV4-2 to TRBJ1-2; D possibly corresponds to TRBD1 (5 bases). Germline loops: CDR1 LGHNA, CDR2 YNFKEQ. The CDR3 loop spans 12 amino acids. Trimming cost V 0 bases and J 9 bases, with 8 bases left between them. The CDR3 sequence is CASSQDGASYTF. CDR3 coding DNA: TGTGCCAGCAGCCAAGACGGGGCTAGCTACACCTTC.

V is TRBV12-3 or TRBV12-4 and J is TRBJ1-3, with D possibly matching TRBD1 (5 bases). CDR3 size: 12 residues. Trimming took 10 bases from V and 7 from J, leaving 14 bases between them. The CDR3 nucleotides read TGTGCCATCTGGGCAGGGATGAACACCATATATTTT. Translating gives CAIWAGMNTIYF.

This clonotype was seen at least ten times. Written as DNA, the CDR3 is TGTGCCAGCGGGACTCCGAACACCGGGGAGCTGTTTTTT. Amino acid sequence: CASGTPNTGELFF. The V gene is TRBV2, the J gene TRBJ2-2, with D tentatively TRBD2 (6 bases). The CDR3 is made up of 13 amino acids. Trimming pared 8 bases from V and 0 bases from J, leaving 7 bases between. CDR1 and CDR2 (germline): SNHLY, FYNNEI.

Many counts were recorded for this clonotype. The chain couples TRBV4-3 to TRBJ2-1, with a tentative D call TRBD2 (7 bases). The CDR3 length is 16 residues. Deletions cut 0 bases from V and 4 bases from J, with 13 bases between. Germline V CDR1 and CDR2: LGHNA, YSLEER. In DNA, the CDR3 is TGCGCCAGCAGCCAAGATTGGGGGGGCAGTTACAATGAGCAGTTCTTC. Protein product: CASSQDWGGSYNEQFF.

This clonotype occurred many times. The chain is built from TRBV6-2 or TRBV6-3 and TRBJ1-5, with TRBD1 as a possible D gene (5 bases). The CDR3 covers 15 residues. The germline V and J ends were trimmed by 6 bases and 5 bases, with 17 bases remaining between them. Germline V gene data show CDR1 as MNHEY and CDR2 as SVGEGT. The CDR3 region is CASSSRLGRDQPQHF. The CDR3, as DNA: TGTGCCAGCAGCTCCCGGTTGGGGCGCGATCAGCCCCAGCATTTT.

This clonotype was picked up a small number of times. The CDR3 DNA reads TGTGCCACCACCGATGAAGCTTTCTTT. This gives the protein CATTDEAFF. The chain employs TRBV15 and TRBJ1-1; D is unclear. The V gene lost 7 bases and the J gene lost 7 bases, with 4 bases spanning the gap. The CDR3 runs 9 residues. Per the germline V gene, CDR1 is LNHNV and CDR2 is YYDKDF (reference sequence).

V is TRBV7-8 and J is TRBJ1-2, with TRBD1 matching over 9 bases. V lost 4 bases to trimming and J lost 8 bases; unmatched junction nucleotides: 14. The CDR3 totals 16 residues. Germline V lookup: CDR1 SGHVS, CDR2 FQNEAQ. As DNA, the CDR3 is TGTGCCAGCAGCTCCCTCCGGACAGGGGCCGCGCAGGGCTACACCTTC. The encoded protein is CASSSLRTGAAQGYTF.

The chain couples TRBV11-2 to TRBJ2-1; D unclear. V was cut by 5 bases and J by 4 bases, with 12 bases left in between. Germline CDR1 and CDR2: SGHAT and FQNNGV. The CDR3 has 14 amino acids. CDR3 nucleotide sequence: TGTGCCAGCAGCCCCCAATACTTTTACAATGAGCAGTTCTTC. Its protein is CASSPQYFYNEQFF.

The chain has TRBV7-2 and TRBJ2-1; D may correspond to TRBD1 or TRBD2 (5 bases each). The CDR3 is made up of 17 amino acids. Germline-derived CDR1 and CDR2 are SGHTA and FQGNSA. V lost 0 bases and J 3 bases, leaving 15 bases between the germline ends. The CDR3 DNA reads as TGTGCCAGCAGCTTAGCGGTAGGGCAGGGAGTCTACAATGAGCAGTTCTTC. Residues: CASSLAVGQGVYNEQFF.

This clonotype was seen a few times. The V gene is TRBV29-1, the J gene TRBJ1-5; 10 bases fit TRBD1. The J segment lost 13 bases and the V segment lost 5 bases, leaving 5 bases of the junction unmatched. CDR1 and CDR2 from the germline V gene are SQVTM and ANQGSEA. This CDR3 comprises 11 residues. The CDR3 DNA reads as TGCAGCGTTCAGACGGGACAGGGGCAGCATTTT. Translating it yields CSVQTGQGQHF.

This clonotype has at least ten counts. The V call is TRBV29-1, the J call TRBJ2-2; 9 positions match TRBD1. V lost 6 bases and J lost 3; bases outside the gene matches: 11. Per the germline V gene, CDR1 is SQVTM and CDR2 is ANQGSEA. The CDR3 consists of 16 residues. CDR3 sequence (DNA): TGCAGCGTCCCCGGGACAGGGAATCATGACACCGGGGAGCTGTTTTTT. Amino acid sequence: CSVPGTGNHDTGELFF.

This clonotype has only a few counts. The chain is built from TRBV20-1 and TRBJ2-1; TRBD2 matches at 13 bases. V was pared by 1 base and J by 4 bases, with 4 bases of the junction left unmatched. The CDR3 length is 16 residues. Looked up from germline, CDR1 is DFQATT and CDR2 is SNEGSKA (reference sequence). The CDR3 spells CSARGLAGGFYNEQFF. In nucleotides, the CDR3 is TGCAGTGCTAGAGGACTAGCGGGGGGATTTTACAATGAGCAGTTCTTC.

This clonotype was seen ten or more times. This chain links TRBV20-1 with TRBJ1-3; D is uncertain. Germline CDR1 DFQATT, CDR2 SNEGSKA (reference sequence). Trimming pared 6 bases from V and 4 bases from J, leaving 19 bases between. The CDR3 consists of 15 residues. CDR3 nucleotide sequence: TGCAGTGCAGGGAGCTCGGGTGCAGCCGGAAACACCATATATTTT. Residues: CSAGSSGAAGNTIYF.

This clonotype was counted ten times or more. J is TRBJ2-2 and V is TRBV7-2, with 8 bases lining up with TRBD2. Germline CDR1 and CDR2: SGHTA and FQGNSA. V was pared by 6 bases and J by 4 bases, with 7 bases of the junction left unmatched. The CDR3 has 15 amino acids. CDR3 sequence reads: CASSLSGESTGELFF. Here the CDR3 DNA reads TGTGCCAGCAGTCTTAGCGGGGAGAGCACCGGGGAGCTGTTTTTT.

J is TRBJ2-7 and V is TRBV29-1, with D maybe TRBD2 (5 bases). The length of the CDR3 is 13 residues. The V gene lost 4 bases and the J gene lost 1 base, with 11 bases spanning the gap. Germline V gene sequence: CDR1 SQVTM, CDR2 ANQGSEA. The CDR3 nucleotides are TGCAGCGTTGTCGCCCCGGGATCCTACGAGCAGTACGTC. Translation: CSVVAPGSYEQYV.

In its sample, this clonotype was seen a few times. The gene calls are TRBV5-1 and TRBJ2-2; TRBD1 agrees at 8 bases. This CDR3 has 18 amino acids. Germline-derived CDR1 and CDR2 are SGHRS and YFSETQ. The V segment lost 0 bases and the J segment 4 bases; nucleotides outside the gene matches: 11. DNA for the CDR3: TGCGCCAGCAGCTTGGGAGGGACAGGCCCAGCGGGCACCGGGGAGCTGTTTTTT. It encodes CASSLGGTGPAGTGELFF.

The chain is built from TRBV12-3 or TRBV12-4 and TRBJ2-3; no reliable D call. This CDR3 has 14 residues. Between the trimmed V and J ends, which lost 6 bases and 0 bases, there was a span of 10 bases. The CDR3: CASRTIPSTDTQYF. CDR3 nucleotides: TGTGCCAGCAGAACAATCCCCAGCACAGATACGCAGTATTTT.